This T cell receptor beta chain derives from a study of blood T cell repertoires in COVID-19. Looking at the study overall: The United States, Italy and Spain provided the acute and convalescent COVID-19 samples. Sample material is recorded as cDNA or gDNA derived from T cells, B-cell-depleted T cells, or PBMCs.

Authors' analysis steps: From reference gene primer amplification, estimates of nucleated cell counts were derived. The method was immunoSEQ multiplex PCR; TCRdb's version includes in-frame clones alone and lacks a portion of them. The DNA was the basis for D and trimming; V, J and clone size are from that table. In the table there are roughly 31,000 clones, around 87% of which are singletons. In germline, CDR1 is MNHEY, CDR2 SMNVEV (reference sequence). The CDR3 has 13 residues. Trimming took off 6 bases at V and 4 bases at J, with 10 bases between the two ends. Input material: peripheral blood. This chain joins TRBV27 and TRBJ1-3, with D hard to call. This receptor was identified in a man between 60 and 70 years old with active COVID-19. The CDR3 DNA is TGTGCCAGCAGCGGGCCGGGAGGAAACACCATATATTTT. It yields the protein CASSGPGGNTIYF.